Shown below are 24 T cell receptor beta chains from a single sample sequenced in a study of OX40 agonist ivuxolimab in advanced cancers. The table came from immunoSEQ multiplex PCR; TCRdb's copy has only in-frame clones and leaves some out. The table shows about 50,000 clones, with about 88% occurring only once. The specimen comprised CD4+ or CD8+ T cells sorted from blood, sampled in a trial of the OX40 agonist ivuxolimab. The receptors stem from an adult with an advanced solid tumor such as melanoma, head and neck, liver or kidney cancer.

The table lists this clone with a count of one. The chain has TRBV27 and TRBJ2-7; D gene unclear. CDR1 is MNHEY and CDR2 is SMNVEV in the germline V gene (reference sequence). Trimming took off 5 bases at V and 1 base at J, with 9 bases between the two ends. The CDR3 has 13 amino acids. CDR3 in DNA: TGTGCCAGCAGTACCGACGTATCCTACGAGCAGTACTTC. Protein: CASSTDVSYEQYF.

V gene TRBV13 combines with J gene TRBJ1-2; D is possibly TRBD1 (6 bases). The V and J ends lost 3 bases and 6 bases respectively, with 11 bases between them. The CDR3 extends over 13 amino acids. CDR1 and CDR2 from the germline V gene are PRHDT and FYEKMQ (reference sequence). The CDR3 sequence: CASSLEQGHGYTF. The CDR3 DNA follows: TGTGCCAGCAGCTTGGAACAGGGTCATGGCTACACCTTC.

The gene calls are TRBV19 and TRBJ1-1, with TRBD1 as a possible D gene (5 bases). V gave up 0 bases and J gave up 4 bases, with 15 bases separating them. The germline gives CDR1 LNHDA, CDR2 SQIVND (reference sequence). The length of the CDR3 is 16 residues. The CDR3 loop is CASSIDPEGYGTEAFF. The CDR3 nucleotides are TGTGCCAGTAGTATAGATCCAGAGGGGTATGGCACTGAAGCTTTCTTT.

In nucleotides, the CDR3 is TGTGCCAGCAGCGAGGATTGGGTTACTGAAGCTTTCTTT. Its protein product is CASSEDWVTEAFF. The chain couples TRBV9 to TRBJ1-1; no reliable D call. The CDR3 runs 13 residues. Trimming removed 3 bases at V and 5 bases at J, with 11 bases between. Per germline, CDR1 SGDLS and CDR2 YYNGEE.

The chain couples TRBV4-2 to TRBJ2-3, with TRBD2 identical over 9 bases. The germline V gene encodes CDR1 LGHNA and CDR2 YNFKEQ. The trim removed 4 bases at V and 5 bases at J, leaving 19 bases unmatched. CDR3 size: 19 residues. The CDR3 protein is CASSLRLRLASGEKDTQYF. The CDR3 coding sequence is TGTGCCAGCAGCCTACGTCTCCGCTTGGCTAGCGGGGAAAAAGATACGCAGTATTTT.

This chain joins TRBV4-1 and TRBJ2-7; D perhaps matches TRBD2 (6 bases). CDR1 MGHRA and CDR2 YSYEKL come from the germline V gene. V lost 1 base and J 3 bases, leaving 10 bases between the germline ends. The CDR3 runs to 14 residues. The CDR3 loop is CASSQVNGGYEQYF. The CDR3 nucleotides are TGCGCCAGCAGCCAAGTAAACGGGGGCTACGAGCAGTACTTC.

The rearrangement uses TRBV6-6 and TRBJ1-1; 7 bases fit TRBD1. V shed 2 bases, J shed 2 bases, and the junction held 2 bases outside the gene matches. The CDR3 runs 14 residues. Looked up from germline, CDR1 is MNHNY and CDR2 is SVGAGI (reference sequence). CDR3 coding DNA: TGTGCCAGCAGTTACGGGACAGATAACACTGAAGCTTTCTTT. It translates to CASSYGTDNTEAFF.

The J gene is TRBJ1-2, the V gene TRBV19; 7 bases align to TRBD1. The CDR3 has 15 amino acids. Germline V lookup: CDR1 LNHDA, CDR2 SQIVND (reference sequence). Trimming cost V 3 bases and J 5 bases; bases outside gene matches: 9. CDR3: CASSIGGTAFYGYTF. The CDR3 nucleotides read TGTGCCAGTAGTATCGGCGGGACAGCCTTTTATGGCTACACCTTC.

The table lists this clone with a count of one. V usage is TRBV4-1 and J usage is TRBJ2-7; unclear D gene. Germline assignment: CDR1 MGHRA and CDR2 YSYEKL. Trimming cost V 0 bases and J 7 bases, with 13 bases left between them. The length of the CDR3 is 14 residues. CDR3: CASSQDPESREQYF. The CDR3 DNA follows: TGCGCCAGCAGCCAAGATCCTGAGTCACGGGAGCAGTACTTC.

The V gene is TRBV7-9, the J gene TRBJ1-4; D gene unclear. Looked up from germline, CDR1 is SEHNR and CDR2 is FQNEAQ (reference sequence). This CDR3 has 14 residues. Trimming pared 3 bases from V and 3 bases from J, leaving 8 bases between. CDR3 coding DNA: TGTGCCAGCAGCTTCTCCGCACCTAATGAAAAACTGTTTTTT. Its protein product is CASSFSAPNEKLFF.

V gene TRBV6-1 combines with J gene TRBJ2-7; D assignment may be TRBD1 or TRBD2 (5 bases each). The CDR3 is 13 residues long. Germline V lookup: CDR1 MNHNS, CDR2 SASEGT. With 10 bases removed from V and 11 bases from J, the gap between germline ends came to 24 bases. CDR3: CATNPSEGTQEYF. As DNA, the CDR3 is TGTGCCACAAACCCCAGTGAGGGCACACAGGAGTACTTC.

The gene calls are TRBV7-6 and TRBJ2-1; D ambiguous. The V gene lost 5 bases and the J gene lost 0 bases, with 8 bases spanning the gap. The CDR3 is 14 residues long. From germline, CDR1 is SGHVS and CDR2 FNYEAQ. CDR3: CASSLPSSYNEQFF. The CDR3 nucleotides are TGTGCCAGCAGCCTTCCATCCTCCTACAATGAGCAGTTCTTC.

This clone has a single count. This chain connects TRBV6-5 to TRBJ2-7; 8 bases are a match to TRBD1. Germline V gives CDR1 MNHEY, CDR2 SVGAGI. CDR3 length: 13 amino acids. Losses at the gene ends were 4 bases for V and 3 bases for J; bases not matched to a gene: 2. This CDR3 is CASSSTGVYEQYF. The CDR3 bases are TGTGCCAGCAGTTCGACAGGGGTCTACGAGCAGTACTTC.

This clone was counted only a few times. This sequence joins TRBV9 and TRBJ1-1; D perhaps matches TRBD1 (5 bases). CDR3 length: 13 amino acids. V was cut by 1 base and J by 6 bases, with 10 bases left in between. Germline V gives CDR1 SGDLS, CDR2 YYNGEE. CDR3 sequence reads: CASSVMPGSEAFF. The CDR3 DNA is TGTGCCAGCAGCGTAATGCCAGGGTCTGAAGCTTTCTTT. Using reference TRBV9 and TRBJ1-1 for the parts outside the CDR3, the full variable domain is DSGVTQTPKHLITATGQRVTLRCSPRSGDLSVYWYQQSLDQGLQFLIQYYNGEERAKGNILERFSAQQFPDLHSELNLSSLELGDSALYFCASSVMPGSEAFFGQGTRLTVV.

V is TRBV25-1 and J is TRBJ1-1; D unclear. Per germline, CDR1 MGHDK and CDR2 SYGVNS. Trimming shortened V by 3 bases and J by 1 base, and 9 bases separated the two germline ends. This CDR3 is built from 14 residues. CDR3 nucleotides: TGTGCCAGCAGTGACTTGAAAAAGAACACTGAAGCTTTCTTT. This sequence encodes CASSDLKKNTEAFF.

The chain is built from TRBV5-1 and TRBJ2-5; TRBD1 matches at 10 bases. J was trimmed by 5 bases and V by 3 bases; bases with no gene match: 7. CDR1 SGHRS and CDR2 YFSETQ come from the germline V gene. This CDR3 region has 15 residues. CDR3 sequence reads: CASSSGQGEIETQYF. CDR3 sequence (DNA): TGCGCCAGCAGCTCCGGACAGGGGGAAATCGAGACCCAGTACTTC.

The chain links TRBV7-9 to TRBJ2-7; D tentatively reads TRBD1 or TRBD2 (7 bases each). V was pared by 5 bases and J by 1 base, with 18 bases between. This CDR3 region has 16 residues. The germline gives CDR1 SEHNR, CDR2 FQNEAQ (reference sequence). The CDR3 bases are TGTGCCAGCAGCCATCCGGGGGGACAGTTGTCCTACGAGCAGTACTTC. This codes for CASSHPGGQLSYEQYF. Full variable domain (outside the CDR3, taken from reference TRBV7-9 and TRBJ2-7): DTGVSQNPRHKITKRGQNVTFRCDPISEHNRLYWYRQTLGQGPEFLTYFQNEAQLEKSRLLSDRFSAERPKGSFSTLEIQRTEQGDSAMYLCASSHPGGQLSYEQYFGPGTRLTVT.

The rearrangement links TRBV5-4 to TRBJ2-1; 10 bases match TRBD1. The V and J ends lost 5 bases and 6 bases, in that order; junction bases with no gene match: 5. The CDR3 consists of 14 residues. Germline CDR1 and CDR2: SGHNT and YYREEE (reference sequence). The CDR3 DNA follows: TGTGCCAGCAGTCTGGACAGGGGGATCAATGAGCAGTTCTTC. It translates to CASSLDRGINEQFF.

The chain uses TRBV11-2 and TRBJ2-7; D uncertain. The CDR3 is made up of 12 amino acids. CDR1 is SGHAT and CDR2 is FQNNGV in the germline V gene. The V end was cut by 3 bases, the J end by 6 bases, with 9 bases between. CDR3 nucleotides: TGTGCCAGCAGCTTGGAGTGGTCCGAGCAGTACTTC. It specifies CASSLEWSEQYF.

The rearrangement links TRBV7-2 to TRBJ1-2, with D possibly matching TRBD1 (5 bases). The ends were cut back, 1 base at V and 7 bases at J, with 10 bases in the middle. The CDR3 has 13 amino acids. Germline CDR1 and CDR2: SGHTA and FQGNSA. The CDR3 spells CASSLEEGFGYTF. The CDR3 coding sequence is TGTGCCAGCAGCTTAGAGGAGGGGTTTGGCTACACCTTC.

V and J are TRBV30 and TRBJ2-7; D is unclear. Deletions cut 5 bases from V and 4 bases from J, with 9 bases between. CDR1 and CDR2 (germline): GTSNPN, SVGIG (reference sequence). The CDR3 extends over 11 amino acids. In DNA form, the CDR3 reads TGTGCCTGGTCATTTACGTACGAGCAGTACTTC. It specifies CAWSFTYEQYF.

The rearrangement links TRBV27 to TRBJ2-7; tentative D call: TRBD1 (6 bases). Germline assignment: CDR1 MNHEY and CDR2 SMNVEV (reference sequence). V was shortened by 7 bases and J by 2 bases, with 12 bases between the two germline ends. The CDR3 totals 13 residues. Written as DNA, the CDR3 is TGTGCCAGCATTGATGGACAGACCTACGAGCAGTACTTC. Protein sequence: CASIDGQTYEQYF.

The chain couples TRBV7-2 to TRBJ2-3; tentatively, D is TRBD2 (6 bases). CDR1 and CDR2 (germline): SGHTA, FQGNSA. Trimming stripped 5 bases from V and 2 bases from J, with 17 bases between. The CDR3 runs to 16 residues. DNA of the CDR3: TGTGCCAGCAGCCCCGACCGCCGGGGGATCACAGATACGCAGTATTTT. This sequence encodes CASSPDRRGITDTQYF.

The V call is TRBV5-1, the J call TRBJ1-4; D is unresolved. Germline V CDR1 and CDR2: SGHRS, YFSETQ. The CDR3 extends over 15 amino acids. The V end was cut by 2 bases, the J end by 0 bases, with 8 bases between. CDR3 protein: CASSFNSATNEKLFF. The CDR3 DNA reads TGCGCCAGCAGCTTTAACAGTGCAACTAATGAAAAACTGTTTTTT.